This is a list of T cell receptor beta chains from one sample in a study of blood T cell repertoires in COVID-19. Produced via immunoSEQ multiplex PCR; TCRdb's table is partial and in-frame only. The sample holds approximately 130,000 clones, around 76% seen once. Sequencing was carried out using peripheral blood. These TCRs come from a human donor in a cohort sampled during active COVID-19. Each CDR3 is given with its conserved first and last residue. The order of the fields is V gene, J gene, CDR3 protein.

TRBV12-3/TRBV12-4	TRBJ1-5	CASNSSQPQHF
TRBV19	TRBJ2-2	CASKRQGNTGELFF
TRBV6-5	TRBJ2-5	CASRNTRDRGETQYF
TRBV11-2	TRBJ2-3	CASNGVRGSTDTQYF
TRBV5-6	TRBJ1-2	CASSLDPGTGAYGYTF
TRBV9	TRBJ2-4	CASSVGGGSNNIQYF
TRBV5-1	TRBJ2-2	CASSLAEGATGELFF
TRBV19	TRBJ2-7	CASSTTSGGHEQYF
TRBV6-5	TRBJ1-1	CASSYDARLNTEAFF
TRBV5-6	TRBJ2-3	CASSWAGDRTDTQYF
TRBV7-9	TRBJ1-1	CASSDVQGAGTEAFF
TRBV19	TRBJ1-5	CASSIGSGGAQPQHF
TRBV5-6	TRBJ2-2	CASSIRGGVTGELFF
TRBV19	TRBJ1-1	CASIGQNTEAFF
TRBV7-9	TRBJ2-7	CASSLGAAQYEQYF
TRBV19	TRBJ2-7	CASSIVPRQGASYEQYF
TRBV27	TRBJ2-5	CASSLGGGGWETQYF
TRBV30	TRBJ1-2	CAWSVSLGTADGYTF
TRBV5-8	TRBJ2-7	CASSRLTLGGPREQYF
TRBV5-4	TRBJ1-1	CASSSGITGGTEAFF
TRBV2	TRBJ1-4	CASSQDRGREKLFF
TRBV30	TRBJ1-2	CAWSVPRQGVYGYTF
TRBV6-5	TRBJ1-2	CASTRQGSNYGYTF
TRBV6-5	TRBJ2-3	CASSSILGGTDTQYF
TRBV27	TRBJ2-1	CASSTGGFANEQFF
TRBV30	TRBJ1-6	CAWMGQGNSPLHF
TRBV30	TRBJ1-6	CAWSLGGNYNSPLHF
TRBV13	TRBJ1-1	CASSLALKTFF
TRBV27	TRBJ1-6	CASSADSRVASPLHF
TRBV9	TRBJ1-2	CASSNPTANYGYTF
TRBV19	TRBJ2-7	CASSIGGRGYEQYF
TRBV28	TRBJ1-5	CASSRQGGLWPYQPQHF
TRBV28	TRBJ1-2	CASSLRGEGYTF
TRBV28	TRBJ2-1	CASSFSPRVLGYNEQFF
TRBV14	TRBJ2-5	CASSQQMAGGKETQYF
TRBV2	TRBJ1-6	CASRGRQPSSYNSPLHF
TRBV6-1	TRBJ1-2	CASSDRGAWEEYYGYTF
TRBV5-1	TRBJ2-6	CASSSTPDRSGANVLTF
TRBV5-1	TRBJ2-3	CASSLAKDTQYF
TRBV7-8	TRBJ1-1	CASSLEASRRKNTEAFF
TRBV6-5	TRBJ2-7	CARGQGDEQYF
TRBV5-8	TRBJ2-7	CASSLGQPLQEQYF
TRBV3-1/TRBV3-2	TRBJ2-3	CASSPYRDTQYF
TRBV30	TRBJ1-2	CAWNPRGRGYGYTF
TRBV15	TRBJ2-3	CATSRERGARLNTQYF
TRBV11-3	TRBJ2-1	CASGQRQGPYNEQFF
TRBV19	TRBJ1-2	CASSPTRTGPPYGYTF
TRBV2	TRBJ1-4	CASATGLNEKLFF
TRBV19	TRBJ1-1	CASSTRDRGPNTEAFF
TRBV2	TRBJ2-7	CASSDPGPGYF
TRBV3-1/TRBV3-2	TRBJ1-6	CASSQEGGRGRNNSPLHF
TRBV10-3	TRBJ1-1	CAISESTGGEAFF
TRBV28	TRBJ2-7	CASSLRGNYEQYF
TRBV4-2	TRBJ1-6	CASSRAGQDNSPLHF
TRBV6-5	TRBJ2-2	CASSQDRLLGELFF